The 6 T cell receptor beta chains below all came from one sample that was sequenced in a study of cytomegalovirus exposure and HLA in healthy donors. PCR primers comprised 60 Vbeta and 13 Jbeta primers. Only in-frame clones appear in the TCRdb table, and some are missing; sequencing was by immunoSEQ multiplex PCR. The sample has roughly 90,000 clones; around three quarters are singletons. Sequences were obtained from PBMCs. Receptors were obtained from a woman between 35 and 50 years old in good health and CMV-seropositive.

This rearrangement joins TRBV9 to TRBJ2-7, with a possible D match to TRBD2 (5 bases). The CDR3 contains 14 residues. The ends were cut back, 2 bases at V and 3 bases at J, with 12 bases in the middle. Germline CDR1 reads SGDLS; CDR2 reads YYNGEE. DNA for the CDR3: TGTGCCAGCAGCGTCGGACTTCCCGGCTACGAGCAGTACTTC. It codes for CASSVGLPGYEQYF.

The genes are TRBV9 and TRBJ2-3; 7 bases match TRBD2. CDR1 SGDLS and CDR2 YYNGEE come from the germline V gene. This CDR3 is built from 14 residues. V shed 3 bases, J shed 5 bases, and the junction held 6 bases outside the gene matches. CDR3 protein: CASSGAGGGDTQYF. In DNA, the CDR3 is TGTGCCAGCAGCGGAGCGGGCGGGGGAGATACGCAGTATTTT.

This clone was detected only a few times. V gene TRBV5-6 combines with J gene TRBJ2-7, with a weak D call TRBD2 (7 bases). The length of the CDR3 is 15 residues. CDR1 is SGHDT and CDR2 is YYEEEE in the germline V gene. V shed 6 bases and J shed 4 bases, with 20 bases lying between them. Here the CDR3 reads CASTSGGGVGYEQYF. CDR3 in DNA: TGTGCCAGCACCAGTGGAGGGGGGGTAGGGTACGAGCAGTACTTC.

The rearrangement links TRBV6-6 to TRBJ2-7, with 7 bases matching TRBD2. CDR3 length: 15 amino acids. V trimming: 2 bases; J trimming: 5 bases; junction bases outside the gene matches: 9. Looked up from germline, CDR1 is MNHNY and CDR2 is SVGAGI (reference sequence). CDR3: CASSYPGGSTHEQYF. As DNA, the CDR3 is TGTGCCAGCAGTTACCCCGGCGGGAGCACCCACGAGCAGTACTTC.

This rearrangement joins TRBV9 to TRBJ2-5; D not resolved. Germline V gives CDR1 SGDLS, CDR2 YYNGEE. The CDR3 is made up of 14 amino acids. The ends were cut back, 3 bases at V and 1 base at J, with 10 bases in the middle. The CDR3 nucleotides are TGTGCCAGCAGCGACCCTGGCGGCCAAGAGACCCAGTACTTC. As protein: CASSDPGGQETQYF.

V usage is TRBV19 and J usage is TRBJ2-5, with 13 bases matching TRBD2. The end of the DNA aligns better with TRBJ2-7, so the J call may be wrong. CDR1 and CDR2 from the germline V gene are LNHDA and SQIVND (reference sequence). CDR3 size: 15 residues. The CDR3 protein is CASSRGLAGDDEQYF. CDR3 coding DNA: TGTGCCAGTAGTCGAGGACTAGCGGGAGATGACGAGCAGTACTTC.